The 8 T cell receptor beta chains reported below all come from one sample, sequenced in a study of blood T cell repertoires in COVID-19. TCRdb's copy holds only in-frame clones and misses some; the assay was immunoSEQ multiplex PCR. Of around 200,000 clones in the sample, more than 70% are singletons; the top ten hold around 2.5%. The sequenced sample was peripheral blood. These TCRs come from a man aged 40-50 years with active or convalescent COVID-19.

The J gene is TRBJ1-2, the V gene TRBV2; D is perhaps TRBD1 (6 bases). From germline, CDR1 is SNHLY and CDR2 FYNNEI. The CDR3 length is 12 residues. V lost 4 bases and J lost 7, with 10 bases in between. In DNA, the CDR3 is TGTGCCAGCAGTGCAGGGGCGCGTGGCTACACCTTC. Protein product: CASSAGARGYTF.

J is TRBJ1-5 and V is TRBV5-6, with D unclear. The CDR3 extends over 14 amino acids. Germline lookup yields CDR1 SGHDT and CDR2 YYEEEE. Trimming removed 2 bases from V and 5 bases from J, with 11 bases in between. CDR3 residues: CASSFGGRDQPQHF. DNA for the CDR3: TGTGCCAGCAGCTTCGGAGGTCGTGATCAGCCCCAGCATTTT.

This clone was picked up a small number of times. The chain has TRBV7-9 and TRBJ2-7; 9 bases agree with TRBD1. The germline CDR1 and CDR2 sequences are SEHNR and FQNEAQ (reference sequence). The CDR3 extends over 13 amino acids. Trimming took 5 bases from V and 7 from J; bases not matched to a gene: 6. The CDR3 coding sequence is TGTGCCAGCAGCCTGACAGGGGGAAGGGAGCAGTACTTC. Translating gives CASSLTGGREQYF. Complete variable domain (other parts from reference TRBV7-9 and TRBJ2-7): DTGVSQNPRHKITKRGQNVTFRCDPISEHNRLYWYRQTLGQGPEFLTYFQNEAQLEKSRLLSDRFSAERPKGSFSTLEIQRTEQGDSAMYLCASSLTGGREQYFGPGTRLTVT.

CDR3 protein: CASSERPGEIAYGYTF. The CDR3 DNA reads as TGCGCCAGCAGTGAGAGGCCAGGGGAGATCGCCTATGGCTACACCTTC. The rearrangement uses TRBV10-2 and TRBJ1-2, with a possible D match to TRBD1 (6 bases). The V end lost 2 bases, the J end lost 4 bases, and 17 bases lay between the germline ends. In germline, CDR1 is WSHSY, CDR2 SAAADI. There are 16 residues in the CDR3.

This sequence joins TRBV5-5 and TRBJ1-2; D gene ambiguous. The CDR3 spans 15 residues. CDR1 and CDR2 (germline): SGHKS, YYEKEE (reference sequence). The ends were cut back, 4 bases at V and 6 bases at J, with 19 bases in the middle. CDR3: CASSAEVGRVDGYTF. Here the CDR3 DNA reads TGTGCCAGCAGCGCCGAGGTGGGGAGGGTCGATGGCTACACCTTC.

The chain links TRBV27 to TRBJ1-2, with D possibly being TRBD1 (6 bases). Germline V gene data show CDR1 as MNHEY and CDR2 as SMNVEV (reference sequence). Between the trimmed V and J ends, which lost 5 bases and 2 bases, there was a span of 9 bases. This CDR3 is built from 13 residues. CDR3 region: CASSRQVNYGYTF. The CDR3 nucleotides read TGTGCCAGCAGTAGACAGGTGAACTATGGCTACACCTTC.

This chain connects TRBV5-6 to TRBJ2-3, with a tentative D call TRBD2 (6 bases). The CDR3 runs to 15 residues. Trimming shortened V by 4 bases and J by 2 bases, and 14 bases separated the two germline ends. Germline V gene lookup returns CDR1 SGHDT and CDR2 YYEEEE. CDR3 DNA: TGTGCCAGCAGCCCTCGGGGGATCTACACAGATACGCAGTATTTT. It yields the protein CASSPRGIYTDTQYF. Based on the CDR3 plus reference TRBV5-6 and TRBJ2-3, the full variable domain is DAGVTQSPTHLIKTRGQQVTLRCSPKSGHDTVSWYQQALGQGPQFIFQYYEEEERQRGNFPDRFSGHQFPNYSSELNVNALLLGDSALYLCASSPRGIYTDTQYFGPGTRLTVL.

The genes are TRBV9 and TRBJ2-5, with a tentative D call TRBD2 (5 bases). From germline, CDR1 is SGDLS and CDR2 YYNGEE. The CDR3 contains 14 residues. V was pared by 4 bases and J by 7 bases, with 17 bases between. The CDR3 is CASSPRTSYGTQYF. The CDR3 DNA sequence: TGTGCCAGCAGCCCGAGGACTTCCTACGGGACCCAGTACTTC.